This T cell receptor (beta chain) was identified during a study of blood T cell repertoires in COVID-19. The table came from immunoSEQ multiplex PCR; TCRdb's copy has only in-frame clones and leaves some out. The sample shows about 310,000 clones, roughly 84% of them seen only once. V dropped 1 base and J dropped 1; count of bases not matched to a gene: 6. Germline assignment: CDR1 SGHAT and CDR2 FQNNGV. This CDR3 spans 16 amino acids. The genes are TRBV11-2 and TRBJ1-1; 7 bases align to TRBD1. The sequence derives from a man aged 50-60 years with active or convalescent COVID-19. Sequencing was carried out using peripheral blood. CDR3 loop: CASSLGRGRGNTEAFF. The CDR3 DNA reads as TGTGCCAGCAGCTTAGGAAGGGGGCGGGGGAACACTGAAGCTTTCTTT.